This T cell receptor beta chain came from a study of CD8 T cells in ankylosing spondylitis. The CDR3 runs 15 residues. Per the germline V gene, CDR1 is SGHDN and CDR2 is FVKESK. The V gene lost 4 bases and the J gene lost 5 bases, with 17 bases spanning the gap. Using its own MiXCR run on the 5' RACE reads, TCRdb lists one record per CDR3 protein. The data contain 650,000 to 800,000 distinct CDR3 sequences, 19% of them seen just once; the ten biggest clones take up about 19%. This clonotype showed up just a few times. What it binds is not known. Whole-study findings and limits: Reported data indicate significant enrichment of disease-linked clones within matched ankylosing spondylitis synovial fluid. Ankylosing spondylitis blood seemed to carry a telltale TCR beta motif made of under ten highly homologous variants. Disease-linked clones were CD8+ and relatively rare in peripheral blood. Existing reports had already noted some motif variants in reactive arthritis synovial fluid and blood.

The chain combines TRBV14 with TRBJ2-5; D unresolved. The sequenced sample was blood, either unsorted or a sorted T cell fraction (not recorded which). This sequence was found in a male donor with ankylosing spondylitis. The CDR3 nucleotides read TGTGCCAGCAGCCTGGGTCGGTTATTTATGGAGACCCAGTACTTC. Protein sequence: CASSLGRLFMETQYF.